This section outlines one TCR beta chain sequence together with its context. Its antigen remains unknown. TCRdb's copy holds only in-frame clones and misses some; the assay was immunoSEQ multiplex PCR. This table holds about 120,000 clones, around 89% found once. The source of the sample is a study of T cell responses to AZD1222 COVID-19 vaccine. Study findings and constraints: Sampling that yielded the repertoires occurred only after the peak T cell response.

CDR1 is SGDLS and CDR2 is YYNGEE in the germline V gene. V was cut by 4 bases and J by 6 bases, with 6 bases left in between. There are 11 residues in the CDR3. The genes are TRBV9 and TRBJ2-3; D ambiguous. This sample comprised peripheral blood, obtained 28 days after the second AZD1222 dose. This sequence originates from an adult who received the AZD1222 COVID-19 vaccine. CDR3 sequence: CASSYEDTQYF. The CDR3, as DNA: TGTGCCAGCAGCTATGAGGATACGCAGTATTTT.